Sequencing of this T cell receptor beta chain was carried out in a study of blood T cell repertoires in COVID-19 (dated by TCRdb to 2020 to 2021). Regarding the complete study: Samples from collaborators originated in the United States, Italy and Spain and spanned both the acute and convalescent phases of COVID-19. The samples were drawn from two sources: the first 160 participants of the ongoing ImmuneRACE study, and 1,254 subjects contributed by 6 global collaborators. Sample metadata almost always included a de-identified subject ID, COVID-19 status, age in years and sex. The repertoires were released in a freely available public database intended as a resource for research on the immune response to SARS-CoV-2. Deeply sampled blood TCRbeta repertoires from subjects exposed to, actively infected with, or recovered from COVID-19 were included in the dataset. HLA class I and class II types, where available, came from metadata supplied by the sample provider rather than from assay-based typing. The prospective study material was composed of cDNA or gDNA derived from T cells, B-cell-depleted T cells, or PBMCs. Summary of the overall study and its limitations: Clinical and demographic metadata were provided uncurated, with the amount varying by source and participant.

In the case of this clone: What this receptor recognizes is not known. Base-call qualities are not available, and no considerably larger clone is one nucleotide away.

Sequences SNHLY (CDR1) and FYNNEI (CDR2) are obtained from the germline V gene. Spanning cysteine to phenylalanine, the CDR3 consists of 12 amino acids. The CDR3 DNA has 36 bases and is translated from base 1. V and J lose 6 bases and 4 bases, and a span of 9 bases separates them. The collaborating institutions used their own protocols to collect whole blood in K2EDTA tubes. For TCRbeta analysis, collaborators shipped samples in one of three forms: frozen whole blood, isolated PBMCs, or DNA extracted from either of those sample types. The immunoSEQ Assay, a bias-controlled multiplex PCR, was used to amplify TCRbeta CDR3 regions from genomic DNA. On the authors' methods: Within the assay, amplification of reference gene primers was used to estimate how many nucleated cells each sample contained. To quantify the absolute abundance of each unique TCRbeta CDR3 rearrangement, sequence reads were collapsed and filtered. Productive Simpson clonality was computed per sample as the square root of Simpson's diversity index over productive rearrangements. The table was pulled from immuneACCESS by TCRdb, which kept in-frame rearrangements only. Such tables lose some clones; where checked, under half of the loss comes from unresolved V genes, and the rest has no known cause. V and J calls and clone size are given by that table; D and trimming were obtained from the DNA. This sample is represented by some 170,000 clones; over 80% of them were singletons. About 8.4% of the sample is in the top ten clones.

The sequence joins TRBV2 to TRBJ1-2; the D gene is perhaps TRBD1, on 5 matching bases. The clonotype was recovered from a woman in her seventies with acute or convalescent COVID-19. Sequenced material: peripheral blood. The sequence in DNA is TGTGCCAGCAGGCCAGACAGCTATGGCTACACCTTC. This gives the protein CASRPDSYGYTF. Reference TRBV2 and TRBJ1-2 genes cover what lies past the CDR3, so the full variable domain is EPEVTQTPSHQVTQMGQEVILRCVPISNHLYFYWYRQILGQKVEFLVSFYNNEISEKSEIFDDQFSVERPDGSNFTLKIRSTKLEDSAMYFCASRPDSYGYTFGSGTRLTVV.